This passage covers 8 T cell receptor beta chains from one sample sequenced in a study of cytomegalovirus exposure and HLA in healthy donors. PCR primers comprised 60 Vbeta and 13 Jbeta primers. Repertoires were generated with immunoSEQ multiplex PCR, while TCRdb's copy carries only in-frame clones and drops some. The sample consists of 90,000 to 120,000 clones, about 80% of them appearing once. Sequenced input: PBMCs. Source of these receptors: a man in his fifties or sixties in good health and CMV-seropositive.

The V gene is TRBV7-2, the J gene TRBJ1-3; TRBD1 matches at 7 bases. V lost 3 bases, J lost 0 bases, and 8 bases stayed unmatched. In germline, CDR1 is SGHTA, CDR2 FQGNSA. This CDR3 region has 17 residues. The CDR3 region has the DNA TGTGCCAGCAGCTTCGGACAGGTCGAAAGCTCTGGAAACACCATATATTTT. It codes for CASSFGQVESSGNTIYF.

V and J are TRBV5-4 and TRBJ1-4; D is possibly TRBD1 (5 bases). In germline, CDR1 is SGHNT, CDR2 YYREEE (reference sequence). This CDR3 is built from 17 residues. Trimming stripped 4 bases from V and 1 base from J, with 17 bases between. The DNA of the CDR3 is TGTGCCAGCAGCCGGGGGGTTGGTGCTGGAACTAATGAAAAACTGTTTTTT. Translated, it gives CASSRGVGAGTNEKLFF.

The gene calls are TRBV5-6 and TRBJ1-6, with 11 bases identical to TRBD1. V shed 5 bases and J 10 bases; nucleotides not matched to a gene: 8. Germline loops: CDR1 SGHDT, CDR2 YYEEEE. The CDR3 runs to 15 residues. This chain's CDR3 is CASSTRDRGMSPLHF. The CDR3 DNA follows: TGTGCCAGCAGTACCCGGGACAGGGGGATGTCACCCCTCCACTTT.

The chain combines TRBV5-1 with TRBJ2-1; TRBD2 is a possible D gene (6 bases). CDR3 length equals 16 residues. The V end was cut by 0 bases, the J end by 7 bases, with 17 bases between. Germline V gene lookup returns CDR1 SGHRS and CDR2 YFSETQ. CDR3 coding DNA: TGCGCCAGCAGCTTGGTTAGGAGGGTACGGTCAAATGAGCAGTTCTTC. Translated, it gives CASSLVRRVRSNEQFF.

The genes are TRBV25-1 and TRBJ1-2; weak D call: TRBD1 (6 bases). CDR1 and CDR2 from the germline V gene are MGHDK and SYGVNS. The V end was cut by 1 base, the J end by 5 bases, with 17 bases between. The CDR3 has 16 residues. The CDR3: CASSEWGGAGGYGYTF. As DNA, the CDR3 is TGTGCCAGCAGTGAATGGGGGGGGGCTGGTGGGTATGGCTACACCTTC.

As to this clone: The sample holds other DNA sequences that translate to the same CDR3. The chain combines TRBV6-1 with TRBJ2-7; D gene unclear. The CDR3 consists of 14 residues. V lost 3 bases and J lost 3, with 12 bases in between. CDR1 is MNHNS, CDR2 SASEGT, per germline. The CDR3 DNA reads TGTGCCAGCAGTGAGTGGGCATTCGGCTACGAGCAGTACTTC. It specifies CASSEWAFGYEQYF.

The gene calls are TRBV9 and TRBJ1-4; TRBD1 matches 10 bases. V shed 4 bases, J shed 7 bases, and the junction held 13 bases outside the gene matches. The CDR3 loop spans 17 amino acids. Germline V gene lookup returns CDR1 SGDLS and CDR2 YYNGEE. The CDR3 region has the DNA TGTGCCAGCAGCCCCTTGAATTCGGGACAGGGGAGTGAAAAACTGTTTTTT. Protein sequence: CASSPLNSGQGSEKLFF. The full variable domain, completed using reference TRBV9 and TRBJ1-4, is DSGVTQTPKHLITATGQRVTLRCSPRSGDLSVYWYQQSLDQGLQFLIQYYNGEERAKGNILERFSAQQFPDLHSELNLSSLELGDSALYFCASSPLNSGQGSEKLFFGSGTQLSVL.

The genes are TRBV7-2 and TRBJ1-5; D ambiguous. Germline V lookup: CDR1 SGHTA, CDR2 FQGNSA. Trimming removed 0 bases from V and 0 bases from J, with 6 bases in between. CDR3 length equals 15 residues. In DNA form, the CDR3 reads TGTGCCAGCAGCTTAGCGCCAGTTAGCAATCAGCCCCAGCATTTT. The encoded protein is CASSLAPVSNQPQHF. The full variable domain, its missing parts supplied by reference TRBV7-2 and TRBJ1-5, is GAGVSQSPSNKVTEKGKDVELRCDPISGHTALYWYRQSLGQGLEFLIYFQGNSAPDKSGLPSDRFSAERTGGSVSTLTIQRTQQEDSAVYLCASSLAPVSNQPQHFGDGTRLSIL.